This T cell receptor (beta chain) originates from a study of shared clonotypes between healthy human individuals. Assay: immunoSEQ multiplex PCR; the TCRdb copy retains only in-frame clones and omits some. The top ten clones hold around 0.067% of a sample with 180,000 or so clones, approximately 92% of them seen once. The ends lost 5 bases at V and 5 bases at J; junction bases unmatched: 14. CDR3 length: 18 amino acids. Germline CDR1 KGHSH, CDR2 LQKENI. It was into CD45RA+ naive and CD45RA-negative memory subsets that the CD4+ cells were split. The clonotype originates from a woman aged 25 to 45 in good health. The V and J genes are TRBV18 and TRBJ2-3, with 12 nucleotides matching TRBD1. The sample comprised naive CD4+ T cells sorted from blood. Subset defined: CD45RA+ positively selected. CDR3 sequence reads: CASSAMTPGQGAGDTQYF. CDR3 in DNA: TGTGCCAGCTCAGCCATGACCCCGGGACAGGGGGCTGGAGATACGCAGTATTTT.